Following are 28 T cell receptor beta chains from one sample sequenced in a study of shared clonotypes between healthy human individuals. Only in-frame clones appear in the TCRdb table, and some are missing; sequencing was by immunoSEQ multiplex PCR. This table holds over a million clones, roughly 75% found once. The sample was memory CD4+ T cells sorted from blood. Subset of the sample: CD45RA-negative fraction. The receptors shown here come from a man aged 18-30 years in good health.

The chain employs TRBV18 and TRBJ1-1, with D perhaps matching TRBD1 (6 bases). Trimming pared 7 bases from V and 1 base from J, leaving 16 bases between. CDR1 and CDR2 (germline): KGHSH, LQKENI. The CDR3 spans 15 residues. Here the CDR3 reads CASLYGGQGNTEAFF. The DNA of the CDR3 is TGTGCCAGCTTATACGGGGGGCAGGGGAACACTGAAGCTTTCTTT.

There are many counts of this clone. The V gene is TRBV19, the J gene TRBJ2-3; no reliable D call. Per germline, CDR1 LNHDA and CDR2 SQIVND (reference sequence). The ends were cut back, 3 bases at V and 2 bases at J, with 6 bases in the middle. CDR3 length: 13 residues. DNA of the CDR3: TGTGCCAGTAGTATTGAATTCACAGATACGCAGTATTTT. This encodes CASSIEFTDTQYF.

A word on this clone: Distinct nucleotide sequences in the sample also encode this CDR3. The chain uses TRBV6-5 and TRBJ2-3; D not certain. CDR3 length: 13 amino acids. Germline CDR1 and CDR2: MNHEY and SVGAGI. V lost 5 bases, J lost 4 bases, and 10 bases lay in between. The CDR3 bases are TGTGCCAGCAGTACCCCTGGGGCAGATACGCAGTATTTT. Translated, it gives CASSTPGADTQYF.

CDR3 loop: CASSKTVNQPQHF. In DNA, the CDR3 is TGTGCCAGTAGTAAGACAGTCAATCAGCCCCAGCATTTT. This chain links TRBV19 with TRBJ1-5; TRBD1 is a possible D gene (5 bases). The CDR3 runs to 13 residues. Trimming removed 4 bases from V and 3 bases from J, with 7 bases in between. Germline CDR1 LNHDA, CDR2 SQIVND (reference sequence).

The CDR3 region is CASSPRTSGEETQYF. As DNA, the CDR3 is TGTGCCAGCAGCCCCCGGACTAGCGGGGAAGAGACCCAGTACTTC. The chain recombines TRBV7-2 with TRBJ2-5; 12 nucleotides align to TRBD2. Looked up from germline, CDR1 is SGHTA and CDR2 is FQGNSA. Trimming took 5 bases from V and 3 from J; bases not matched to a gene: 4. This CDR3 is 15 amino acids long.

Worth noting for this clone: Different DNA sequences within this sample yield the same CDR3. V and J are TRBV4-3 and TRBJ1-5; the D gene is possibly TRBD1 (6 bases). The CDR3 has 15 residues. V was pared by 0 bases and J by 0 bases, with 6 bases between. Looked up from germline, CDR1 is LGHNA and CDR2 is YSLEER. The CDR3 reads CASSQDRGSNQPQHF. The CDR3 DNA sequence: TGCGCCAGCAGCCAAGACAGGGGTAGCAATCAGCCCCAGCATTTT.

This clone was seen a handful of times. The chain uses TRBV30 and TRBJ1-1, with a possible D match to TRBD1 (6 bases). CDR1 is GTSNPN, CDR2 SVGIG, per germline (reference sequence). V lost 2 bases and J lost 0, with 13 bases in between. This CDR3 is 15 amino acids long. CDR3 sequence reads: CAWSRGTYMNTEAFF. The CDR3 DNA reads TGTGCCTGGAGTAGGGGGACTTACATGAACACTGAAGCTTTCTTT.

This chain connects TRBV6-5 to TRBJ2-5; D not resolved. The J call may be in error: the DNA end matches TRBJ2-7 better. Germline assignment: CDR1 MNHEY and CDR2 SVGAGI. The CDR3 consists of 11 residues. CDR3 sequence: CASGISYEQYF. DNA of the CDR3: TGTGCCAGTGGGATCTCCTACGAGCAGTACTTC.

The chain joins TRBV5-5 to TRBJ2-1; D is uncertain. Germline V gene sequence: CDR1 SGHKS, CDR2 YYEKEE (reference sequence). With 1 base removed from V and 0 bases from J, the gap between germline ends came to 11 bases. The CDR3 runs 16 residues. For the CDR3, the DNA is TGTGCCAGCAGCTTGTATTCAGCTAGCTCCTACAATGAGCAGTTCTTC. It specifies CASSLYSASSYNEQFF.

The rearrangement uses TRBV5-4 and TRBJ1-1; perhaps TRBD1 as D (6 bases). The CDR3 consists of 16 residues. Germline CDR1 is SGHNT and CDR2 is YYREEE (reference sequence). V dropped 4 bases and J dropped 5 bases, with 21 bases sitting between them. The CDR3 reads CASSRISVQGRTEAFF. In DNA, the CDR3 is TGTGCCAGCAGCCGGATTTCGGTCCAGGGGAGGACTGAAGCTTTCTTT. Based on the CDR3 plus reference TRBV5-4 and TRBJ1-1, the full variable domain is ETGVTQSPTHLIKTRGQQVTLRCSSQSGHNTVSWYQQALGQGPQFIFQYYREEENGRGNFPPRFSGLQFPNYSSELNVNALELDDSALYLCASSRISVQGRTEAFFGQGTRLTVV.

V and J are TRBV6-1 and TRBJ2-7; the D call may be TRBD1 or TRBD2 (5 bases each). This CDR3 comprises 14 residues. From germline, CDR1 is MNHNS and CDR2 SASEGT. V was cut by 5 bases and J by 3 bases, with 14 bases left in between. The CDR3 is CASSISPGLYEQYF. The CDR3 region has the DNA TGTGCCAGCAGTATAAGCCCGGGGCTCTACGAGCAGTACTTC.

This clone was counted a few times. The chain combines TRBV6-1 with TRBJ1-2; D ambiguous. This CDR3 contains 11 residues. Germline values: CDR1 MNHNS, CDR2 SASEGT. V lost 10 bases to trimming and J lost 9 bases, with 15 bases between them. The CDR3 DNA reads as TGTGCCAACATGCTGGGAGGAAGCTACACCTTC. It codes for CANMLGGSYTF.

The chain combines TRBV10-1 with TRBJ2-5; a possible D gene is TRBD2 (5 bases). Per the germline V gene, CDR1 is WNHNN and CDR2 is SYGVQD (reference sequence). This CDR3 comprises 13 residues. Trimming left V 4 bases short and J 5 bases short, with 11 bases between. The CDR3 region is CASSGSSPETQYF. The CDR3 DNA reads as TGCGCCAGCAGTGGATCTAGCCCCGAGACCCAGTACTTC.

The V and J genes are TRBV7-2 and TRBJ2-3, with a tentative D call TRBD2 (6 bases). CDR1 and CDR2 (germline): SGHTA, FQGNSA. This CDR3 has 16 amino acids. Trimming cost V 2 bases and J 0 bases, with 12 bases left between them. The CDR3 is CASSLRSSGSTDTQYF. As DNA, the CDR3 is TGTGCCAGCAGCTTAAGGTCGAGCGGGAGCACAGATACGCAGTATTTT.

This clone came up once. The chain joins TRBV7-9 to TRBJ2-3; D call uncertain. With 1 base removed from V and 0 bases from J, the gap between germline ends came to 5 bases. CDR3 length: 14 residues. CDR1 SEHNR and CDR2 FQNEAQ come from the germline V gene (reference sequence). DNA of the CDR3: TGTGCCAGCAGCTTAGTCAGTAGCACAGATACGCAGTATTTT. This sequence encodes CASSLVSSTDTQYF.

The rearrangement joins TRBV5-1 to TRBJ2-7; 8 positions agree with TRBD1. This CDR3 contains 15 residues. Trimming cost V 5 bases and J 6 bases; bases outside gene matches: 13. Germline-derived CDR1 and CDR2 are SGHRS and YFSETQ. CDR3 sequence reads: CASSFFGGQVVEQYF. In DNA, the CDR3 is TGCGCCAGCAGTTTTTTTGGGGGACAGGTGGTCGAGCAGTACTTC.

The chain joins TRBV5-8 to TRBJ2-5, with D perhaps matching TRBD2 (6 bases). CDR3 length: 16 amino acids. Germline CDR1 is SGHTS and CDR2 is YDEGEE. V lost 4 bases and J 0 bases, leaving 16 bases between the germline ends. The CDR3 sequence is CASSLERGYNQETQYF. The CDR3 DNA reads as TGTGCCAGCAGCCTGGAACGGGGGTATAACCAAGAGACCCAGTACTTC.

The V and J genes are TRBV6-5 and TRBJ2-7; 8 bases line up with TRBD2. Germline trimming cut 7 bases from V and 1 base from J; bases unmatched to any gene: 6. This CDR3 comprises 14 residues. Germline V gene lookup returns CDR1 MNHEY and CDR2 SVGAGI. The CDR3 coding sequence is TGTGCCAGCACCTCCGGGGGGGGGTCCTACGAGCAGTACTTC. It encodes CASTSGGGSYEQYF.

The gene calls are TRBV25-1 and TRBJ1-6; D is uncertain. With 4 bases removed from V and 5 bases from J, the gap between germline ends came to 15 bases. The CDR3 is made up of 16 amino acids. Per the germline V gene, CDR1 is MGHDK and CDR2 is SYGVNS. The CDR3 region has the DNA TGTGCCAGCAGTGTACAAGGCAACCAAGATAATTCACCCCTCCACTTT. This sequence encodes CASSVQGNQDNSPLHF.

CDR3 loop: CASSGLAGTGELFF. The CDR3 DNA is TGTGCCAGCAGCGGACTAGCAGGAACCGGGGAGCTGTTTTTT. The chain combines TRBV6-1 with TRBJ2-2, with 8 bases identical to TRBD2. The CDR3 is made up of 14 amino acids. Germline CDR1 MNHNS, CDR2 SASEGT. Losses at the gene ends were 6 bases for V and 5 bases for J; bases not matched to a gene: 5.

The J gene is TRBJ1-5, the V gene TRBV21-1. TRBV21-1 is noted as a pseudogene. The CDR3 sequence is 16 residues long. CDR3 nucleotides: TGTGCCAGCAGCCCCTGGGGAGGGGATAGCAATCAGCCCCAGCATTTT. As protein: CASSPWGGDSNQPQHF.

This chain uses TRBV28 with TRBJ1-2, with 12 positions matching TRBD1. After removal of 6 bases from V and 1 base from J, the junction contained 9 bases not matched to a gene. The CDR3 is made up of 17 amino acids. Germline V lookup: CDR1 MDHEN, CDR2 SYDVKM. The chain's CDR3 is CASRYGTGGYINYGYTF. In DNA form, the CDR3 reads TGTGCCAGCAGATACGGGACAGGGGGCTACATTAACTATGGCTACACCTTC.

The V call is TRBV6-1, the J call TRBJ2-3; D remains unclear. Trimming pared 4 bases from V and 6 bases from J, leaving 5 bases between. The CDR3 totals 11 residues. Germline CDR1 and CDR2: MNHNS and SASEGT. The CDR3 sequence: CASSVVDTQYF. The CDR3 DNA is TGTGCCAGCAGTGTTGTGGATACGCAGTATTTT.

The rearrangement links TRBV6-1 to TRBJ1-2; 10 bases map to TRBD1. This CDR3 spans 15 amino acids. V trimming: 4 bases; J trimming: 8 bases; junction bases outside the gene matches: 10. Germline assignment: CDR1 MNHNS and CDR2 SASEGT. The DNA of the CDR3 is TGTGCCAGCAGTGTCTTGTCGGGACAGGGGCACGGCTACACCTTC. Translation: CASSVLSGQGHGYTF.

The chain recombines TRBV6-1 with TRBJ1-1; a weak D match, TRBD1 (6 bases). In germline, CDR1 is MNHNS, CDR2 SASEGT. Trimming stripped 11 bases from V and 1 base from J, with 17 bases between. This CDR3 is built from 14 residues. The CDR3 DNA reads TGTGCCGCCAACGAGAGGGGGAGGAACACTGAAGCTTTCTTT. The encoded protein is CAANERGRNTEAFF.

The CDR3 DNA is TGTGCCAGCAGTCTAGACGGAGCTTACACTGAAGCTTTCTTT. Translated, it gives CASSLDGAYTEAFF. The chain is built from TRBV6-1 and TRBJ1-1; D is uncertain. The CDR3 is made up of 14 amino acids. V dropped 5 bases and J dropped 3 bases, with 13 bases sitting between them. Germline V gene sequence: CDR1 MNHNS, CDR2 SASEGT.

The chain links TRBV7-2 to TRBJ2-2; TRBD1 agrees at 7 bases. Germline V CDR1 and CDR2: SGHTA, FQGNSA. Unmatched junction bases numbered 4, after V lost 6 bases and J lost 0 bases. The CDR3 runs to 15 residues. CDR3 protein: CASRQGTANTGELFF. The CDR3, as DNA: TGTGCCAGCAGGCAAGGGACAGCGAACACCGGGGAGCTGTTTTTT.

This clone was found many times. The chain recombines TRBV6-5 with TRBJ1-1; D ambiguous. CDR1 is MNHEY and CDR2 is SVGAGI in the germline V gene. The CDR3 consists of 13 residues. Trimming took off 5 bases at V and 5 bases at J, with 12 bases between the two ends. The CDR3 DNA sequence: TGTGCCAGCAGTCCACCGGCGAGGACTGAAGCTTTCTTT. Amino acids: CASSPPARTEAFF.